One sample yielded the 18 T cell receptor beta chains listed below, sequenced in a study of persistence of HIV-infected CD4 T cells. Their cognate antigens are unknown. An overlapping HIV-1 Gag peptide pool stimulated these cells at about 1 ug/peptide/mL. CD4+ T cells upregulating both CD40 ligand and CD69 were sorted as responding cells. The immunoSEQ assay was version 4, run in survey mode. The data were produced by immunoSEQ multiplex PCR, yet TCRdb's version contains in-frame clones alone and is incomplete. The repertoire has fewer than 15,000 clones, less than 70% of them found once; the top ten carry 6.9%. The sequences come from CD4+ T cells sorted from PBMCs after approximately 19-hour stimulation, collected from a patient who received antiretroviral therapy. The receptor set was obtained from an adult man with HIV who was CMV-seropositive.

The rearrangement uses TRBV18 and TRBJ2-5; 8 bases are a match to TRBD1. CDR1 and CDR2 from the germline V gene are KGHSH and LQKENI. CDR3 size: 14 residues. J was trimmed by 4 bases and V by 4 bases; bases with no gene match: 5. CDR3 loop: CASSRQGKGETQYF. The CDR3 DNA sequence: TGTGCCAGCTCACGACAGGGGAAGGGAGAGACCCAGTACTTC.

This clone showed up just once. The chain joins TRBV7-9 to TRBJ1-4, with 7 bases aligning to TRBD1. V trimming: 1 base; J trimming: 4 bases; junction bases outside the gene matches: 9. Germline V gives CDR1 SEHNR, CDR2 FQNEAQ (reference sequence). The CDR3 covers 17 residues. This CDR3 is CASSLVAGGDYNEKLFF. The CDR3 coding sequence is TGTGCCAGCAGCTTAGTGGCAGGGGGGGACTATAATGAAAAACTGTTTTTT.

The genes are TRBV9 and TRBJ2-7, with D tentatively TRBD2 (5 bases). CDR1 SGDLS and CDR2 YYNGEE come from the germline V gene. This CDR3 region has 13 residues. Trimming took off 3 bases at V and 2 bases at J, with 9 bases between the two ends. The CDR3 sequence: CASSADGTYEQYF. The CDR3 region has the DNA TGTGCCAGCAGCGCTGACGGGACCTACGAGCAGTACTTC.

This chain links TRBV19 with TRBJ2-1; weak D call: TRBD2 (7 bases). The V gene lost 5 bases and the J gene lost 2 bases, with 16 bases spanning the gap. CDR3 length equals 16 residues. Germline V gives CDR1 LNHDA, CDR2 SQIVND (reference sequence). CDR3 in amino acids: CASSAPGRGTYNEQFF. DNA for the CDR3: TGTGCCAGTAGTGCCCCGGGGAGGGGGACCTACAATGAGCAGTTCTTC. Supplemented by reference TRBV19 and TRBJ2-1, the full variable domain reads DGGITQSPKYLFRKEGQNVTLSCEQNLNHDAMYWYRQDPGQGLRLIYYSQIVNDFQKGDIAEGYSVSREKKESFPLTVTSAQKNPTAFYLCASSAPGRGTYNEQFFGPGTRLTVL.

The chain combines TRBV10-2 with TRBJ2-3; TRBD2 agrees at 15 bases. The CDR3 has 16 amino acids. Per germline, CDR1 WSHSY and CDR2 SAAADI. J was trimmed by 4 bases and V by 7 bases; bases with no gene match: 6. The CDR3 nucleotides read TGCGCCAGCACGGGACTAGCGGGGGGTTTGGCAGATACGCAGTATTTT. Translated, it gives CASTGLAGGLADTQYF.

V gene TRBV6-5 combines with J gene TRBJ2-5; 7 bases align to TRBD1. The CDR3 is made up of 14 amino acids. The V segment lost 5 bases and the J segment 2 bases; nucleotides outside the gene matches: 5. Germline V CDR1 and CDR2: MNHEY, SVGAGI. The CDR3 spells CASSNDRVQETQYF. The DNA of the CDR3 is TGTGCCAGCAGTAATGACAGGGTTCAAGAGACCCAGTACTTC.

This clone turned up a few times. Other DNA sequences from this sample encode an identical CDR3 as well. The gene calls are TRBV7-2 and TRBJ2-3; D is perhaps TRBD2 (5 bases). Trimming stripped 0 bases from V and 3 bases from J, with 7 bases between. The CDR3 totals 14 residues. Germline V lookup: CDR1 SGHTA, CDR2 FQGNSA. CDR3 protein: CASSLAGRTDTQYF. The CDR3 DNA follows: TGTGCCAGCAGCTTAGCGGGGAGAACAGATACGCAGTATTTT. The full variable domain, its missing parts supplied by reference TRBV7-2 and TRBJ2-3, is GAGVSQSPSNKVTEKGKDVELRCDPISGHTALYWYRQSLGQGLEFLIYFQGNSAPDKSGLPSDRFSAERTGGSVSTLTIQRTQQEDSAVYLCASSLAGRTDTQYFGPGTRLTVL.

This clone is labeled as medium-sized. The chain recombines TRBV20-1 with TRBJ1-6; D gene unclear. The CDR3 consists of 11 residues. Germline CDR1 and CDR2: DFQATT and SNEGSKA (reference sequence). Trimming took 0 bases from V and 15 from J, leaving 9 bases between them. The CDR3 is CSARDRGYLHF. The CDR3 nucleotides read TGCAGTGCTAGAGATCGGGGATACCTCCACTTT.

The chain carries TRBV10-3 and TRBJ1-5; D remains ambiguous. The V and J ends lost 0 bases and 1 base respectively, with 10 bases between them. Germline CDR1 ENHRY, CDR2 SYGVKD. The CDR3 contains 16 residues. The CDR3 loop reads CAISESRVSSNQPQHF. The CDR3 bases are TGTGCCATCAGTGAGTCGAGGGTCTCGAGCAATCAGCCCCAGCATTTT.

The chain couples TRBV6-1 to TRBJ1-2, with TRBD1 matching over 10 bases. With 0 bases clipped from V and 8 bases from J, the junction kept 6 bases outside the gene matches. Per the germline V gene, CDR1 is MNHNS and CDR2 is SASEGT. The CDR3 is made up of 15 amino acids. Here the CDR3 reads CASSEALGTGEGYTF. In DNA, the CDR3 is TGTGCCAGCAGTGAAGCTCTAGGGACAGGGGAAGGCTACACCTTC.

This clone has just a few counts. This chain connects TRBV7-8 to TRBJ1-1, with a tentative D call TRBD1 (6 bases). Germline-derived CDR1 and CDR2 are SGHVS and FQNEAQ. The V gene lost 6 bases and the J gene lost 5 bases, with 19 bases spanning the gap. The CDR3 loop spans 15 amino acids. The CDR3 DNA sequence: TGTGCCAGCAGTTTATTGACAGGAATTTTAACTGAAGCTTTCTTT. It translates to CASSLLTGILTEAFF.

This clone was picked up a small number of times. This chain joins TRBV6-6 and TRBJ1-4, with TRBD1 matching over 9 bases. Germline values: CDR1 MNHNY, CDR2 SVGAGI (reference sequence). The junction had 7 bases not matched to a gene; V was cut back by 5 bases and J by 0 bases. This CDR3 spans 17 amino acids. The CDR3 DNA sequence: TGTGCCAGCAGTCGAGGACAGGGGCCCTCAACTAATGAAAAACTGTTTTTT. This sequence encodes CASSRGQGPSTNEKLFF.

The V call is TRBV6-5, the J call TRBJ1-6; TRBD1 might be the D (6 bases). V was clipped by 2 bases and J by 10 bases, with 15 bases between them. The CDR3 is 15 residues long. The germline gives CDR1 MNHEY, CDR2 SVGAGI. DNA for the CDR3: TGTGCCAGCAGTTACCAACAGGGCGGCGGATCACCCCTCCACTTT. The encoded protein is CASSYQQGGGSPLHF.

V and J are TRBV2 and TRBJ2-3, with TRBD2 matching over 8 bases. CDR1 is SNHLY and CDR2 is FYNNEI in the germline V gene. This CDR3 contains 13 residues. V lost 7 bases, J lost 5 bases, and 5 bases stayed unmatched. CDR3 sequence reads: CASIRGGKDTQYF. The DNA for the CDR3 is TGTGCCAGCATCCGGGGGGGTAAAGATACGCAGTATTTT. Complete variable domain (other parts from reference TRBV2 and TRBJ2-3): EPEVTQTPSHQVTQMGQEVILRCVPISNHLYFYWYRQILGQKVEFLVSFYNNEISEKSEIFDDQFSVERPDGSNFTLKIRSTKLEDSAMYFCASIRGGKDTQYFGPGTRLTVL.

This clone was observed a few times. The V call is TRBV7-2, the J call TRBJ2-6; D unclear. Germline V CDR1 and CDR2: SGHTA, FQGNSA. Trimming stripped 1 base from V and 2 bases from J, with 12 bases between. This CDR3 comprises 17 residues. DNA for the CDR3: TGTGCCAGCAGCTTAGAGATGAGAATGGCTGGGGCCAACGTCCTGACTTTC. It codes for CASSLEMRMAGANVLTF.

The gene calls are TRBV10-3 and TRBJ1-2; 8 bases match TRBD1. Trimming removed 4 bases from V and 4 bases from J; junction bases left unmatched: 8. Germline V gene lookup returns CDR1 ENHRY and CDR2 SYGVKD. The CDR3 extends over 15 amino acids. CDR3 loop: CAISGSGTGLYGYTF. The CDR3 bases are TGTGCCATCAGTGGTTCCGGGACAGGACTCTATGGCTACACCTTC.

The chain uses TRBV27 and TRBJ1-6; D gene ambiguous. Trimming removed 1 base at V and 7 bases at J, with 11 bases between. CDR1 and CDR2 from the germline V gene are MNHEY and SMNVEV (reference sequence). CDR3 length: 15 amino acids. The CDR3 loop reads CASSLLRTANSPLHF. The CDR3 nucleotides read TGTGCCAGCAGTTTATTAAGGACGGCCAATTCACCCCTCCACTTT.

This clone appeared a single time. The V and J genes are TRBV27 and TRBJ1-2; D is possibly TRBD1 (6 bases). Germline loops: CDR1 MNHEY, CDR2 SMNVEV (reference sequence). The germline V and J ends were trimmed by 8 bases and 4 bases, with 14 bases remaining between them. The CDR3 has 13 residues. CDR3 sequence: CASATTGRYGYTF. As DNA, the CDR3 is TGTGCCAGCGCTACGACAGGCCGCTATGGCTACACCTTC.